These T cell receptor beta chains were read from a single sample in a study of Graves' ophthalmopathy and Graves' hyperthyroidism. A single record per CDR3 protein comes from TCRdb applying MiXCR to the multiplex PCR reads. The repertoire consists of about 740,000 distinct CDR3 sequences, with 35% to 50% occurring once and the leading ten covering approximately 43%. Sequencing was carried out using peripheral blood. The receptors were sampled from an adult man with Graves' ophthalmopathy. CDR3s include the opening cysteine and the closing phenylalanine or tryptophan. D genes are given only for firm matches. Size tells how often a clone was seen (once, few, many) or the class of an expanded clone, and some rows leave it out.

.,TRBD2,TRBV7-9,TRBJ2-5,CASSRTGAGGPETQYF,TGTGCCAGCAGTCGGACGGGAGCGGGAGGGCCAGAGACCCAGTACTTC
.,TRBD1,TRBV24-1,TRBJ1-5,CATSDRRGQGQPQHF,TGTGCCACCAGTGACCGACGAGGACAGGGACAGCCCCAGCATTTT
.,TRBD1,TRBV5-1,TRBJ1-1,CASSRVTGGHTEAFF,TGCGCCAGCAGCCGTGTGACAGGGGGCCACACTGAAGCTTTCTTT
.,.,TRBV6-6,TRBJ1-2,CASSYLAGEIYGYTF,TGTGCCAGCAGTTACTTGGCGGGGGAGATCTATGGCTACACCTTC
.,TRBD1,TRBV25-1,TRBJ2-2,CASSDRRAGGYTGELFF,TGTGCCAGCAGTGACCGGCGGGCAGGGGGCTATACCGGGGAGCTGTTTTTT
few,.,TRBV4-1,TRBJ1-4,CASSQGTTNEKLFF,TGCGCCAGCAGCCAAGGCACAACTAATGAAAAACTGTTTTTT
.,.,TRBV20-1,TRBJ1-2,CSARGLGAHYSNTF,TGCAGTGCTAGAGGTCTGGGGGCGCATTATTCGAACACCTTC
few,.,TRBV2,TRBJ2-6,CASSPTGGSGANVLAF,TGTGCCAGCAGTCCGACCGGGGGCTCTGGGGCCAACGTCCTGGCTTTC
few,TRBD1,TRBV7-9,TRBJ1-1,CASSLAVRGTTEAFF,TGCGCCAGCAGCTTGGCTGTCAGGGGGACGACTGAAGCTTTCTTT
.,TRBD2,TRBV12-3/TRBV12-4,TRBJ2-7,CASMPSGSGEQYF,TGTGCCAGCATGCCTAGCGGGAGTGGGGAGCAGTACTTC
.,TRBD1,TRBV9,TRBJ1-3,CASSPTGGGNTIYF,TGTGCCAGCAGCCCGACAGGGGGGGGGAACACCATATATTTT
.,.,TRBV5-1,TRBJ2-6,CASSLRGALVNVLTF,TGCGCCAGCAGCCTGAGGGGGGCCCTCGTCAACGTCCTGACTTTC
many,.,TRBV20-1,TRBJ2-5,CSAWQVETQYF,TGCAGTGCTTGGCAGGTTGAGACCCAGTACTTC
many,.,TRBV10-3,TRBJ1-2,CAISETAENYGYTF,TGTGCCATCAGTGAGACGGCAGAGAACTATGGCTACACCTTC
.,TRBD2,TRBV4-1,TRBJ2-7,CASSPVAGGPYEQYF,TGCGCCAGCAGCCCCGTAGCGGGGGGGCCGTACGAGCAGTACTTC
few,TRBD2,TRBV7-6,TRBJ2-1,CASSLLAGGTGSYNEQFF,TGTGCCAGCAGCTTACTAGCGGGGGGGACAGGGTCCTACAATGAGCAGTTCTTC
.,TRBD1,TRBV11-2,TRBJ2-4,CASSVDRAAIQYF,TGTGCCAGCAGCGTGGACAGGGCGGCCATTCAGTACTTC
many,.,TRBV15,TRBJ1-1,CATSRDLGSEAFF,TGTGCCACCAGCAGAGATCTGGGGTCTGAAGCTTTCTTT
.,TRBD1,TRBV25-1,TRBJ1-3,CASSLGQGARGYTIYF,TGTGCCAGCAGCTTAGGACAGGGGGCGCGTGGCTACACCATATATTTT
many,TRBD1,TRBV29-1,TRBJ1-2,CSVEGQGASYGYTF,TGCAGCGTTGAAGGGCAGGGGGCAAGCTATGGCTACACCTTC
.,TRBD2,TRBV7-4,TRBJ2-5,CASSALGLAGIQETQYF,TGTGCCAGCAGCGCCCTTGGACTAGCGGGCATCCAAGAGACCCAGTACTTC
.,.,TRBV19,TRBJ1-4,CASSAEELNEKLFF,TGTGCCAGTAGTGCGGAGGAACTAAATGAAAAACTGTTTTTT
.,TRBD2,TRBV10-3,TRBJ2-7,CAISAYHLAGGYEQYF,TGTGCCATCAGTGCTTATCACCTAGCGGGAGGGTACGAGCAGTACTTC
.,.,TRBV5-4,TRBJ1-2,CASSQEPISNYGYTF,TGTGCCAGCAGCCAAGAGCCCATAAGTAACTATGGCTACACCTTC
.,.,TRBV7-7,TRBJ2-3,CASSLIGELDTQYF,TGTGCCAGCAGCCTGATTGGAGAGTTAGATACGCAGTATTTT
.,.,TRBV10-3,TRBJ1-2,CAISESYLGTNYGYTF,TGTGCCATCAGTGAATCCTACCTAGGGACTAACTATGGCTACACCTTC
.,.,TRBV11-1,TRBJ2-7,CASSQEPRLASAYEQYF,TGTGCCAGCAGCCAAGAGCCCCGACTTGCCTCCGCCTACGAGCAGTACTTC
few,.,TRBV20-1,TRBJ1-6,CSARIQGSKRAPLHF,TGCAGTGCTAGAATACAGGGTTCCAAAAGGGCACCCCTCCACTTT